Here is one T cell receptor beta chain with its context. The target antigen is unknown. TCRdb's table, derived via immunoSEQ multiplex PCR, lists solely in-frame clones and lacks some. The table has 35,000 to 50,000 clones, 70% to 90% seen once. These data are taken from a study of ipilimumab plus nivolumab after autologous stem cell transplantation. Study conclusions and caveats: Per the authors, repertoire, Treg and microbiota data justify further study.

Germline CDR1 SQVTM, CDR2 ANQGSEA. The ends were cut back, 4 bases at V and 7 bases at J, with 19 bases in the middle. There are 15 residues in the CDR3. Patients got 3 mg/kg IV nivolumab weeks 1, 4, 7, 10, then biweekly through week 26. The sequence derives from a male donor with multiple myeloma. This chain joins TRBV29-1 and TRBJ2-2; D possibly uses TRBD1 or TRBD2 (6 bases each). This sample comprised PBMCs, obtained in a trial of ipilimumab plus nivolumab as post-transplant consolidation. The CDR3 bases are TGCAGCGTTGGTTCGGGGGCCGCCCTAGGCGGGGAGCTGTTTTTT. This sequence encodes CSVGSGAALGGELFF.